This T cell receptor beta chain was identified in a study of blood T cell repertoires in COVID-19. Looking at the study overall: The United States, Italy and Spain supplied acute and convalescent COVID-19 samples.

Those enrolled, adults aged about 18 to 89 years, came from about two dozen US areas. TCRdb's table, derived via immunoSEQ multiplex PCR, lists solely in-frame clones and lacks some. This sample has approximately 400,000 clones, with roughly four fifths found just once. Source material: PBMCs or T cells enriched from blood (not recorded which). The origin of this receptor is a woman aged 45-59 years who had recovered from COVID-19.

Written as DNA, the CDR3 is TGTGCCAGCTCAGCCACGTTGGGAGGGACTGAAGCTTTCTTT. Translated: CASSATLGGTEAFF. The chain couples TRBV18 to TRBJ1-1; D not certain. Trimming shortened V by 5 bases and J by 5 bases, and 15 bases separated the two germline ends. The CDR3 has 14 amino acids. Germline V lookup: CDR1 KGHSH, CDR2 LQKENI. Together with reference TRBV18 and TRBJ1-1, the CDR3 gives the full variable domain: NAGVMQNPRHLVRRRGQEARLRCSPMKGHSHVYWYRQLPEEGLKFMVYLQKENIIDESGMPKERFSAEFPKEGPSILRIQQVVRGDSAAYFCASSATLGGTEAFFGQGTRLTVV.